A selection of T cell receptor beta chains follows, all from one sample in a study of CD8 T cells in Susac syndrome. In TCRdb, the immunoSEQ multiplex PCR reads were re-called with MiXCR into one record per CDR3 protein. Found here are over 300,000 distinct CDR3 sequences, about 91% of them singletons; the top ten hold more than 0.06%. Sequenced sample: CD4+ T cells from PBMCs. These receptors were collected from a human donor with multiple sclerosis. CDR3s include the opening cysteine and the closing phenylalanine or tryptophan. Each record gives: V gene, clone size, J gene, D gene, CDR3 protein, CDR3 DNA. A D gene is named only where the DNA matches it firmly. The size field is filled for only some rows; it gives once, few, many or a size class.

v_gene: TRBV7-2; abundance: .; j_gene: TRBJ2-1; d_gene: TRBD2; CDR3aa: CASSSWTRRDEQFF; CDR3nt: TGTGCCAGCAGCTCCTGGACTAGGAGAGATGAGCAGTTCTTC
v_gene: TRBV6-5; abundance: .; j_gene: TRBJ2-7; d_gene: TRBD2; CDR3aa: CASSYELAGTYEQYF; CDR3nt: TGTGCCAGCAGTTACGAGCTAGCGGGGACCTACGAGCAGTACTTC
v_gene: TRBV7-9; abundance: .; j_gene: TRBJ1-2; d_gene: .; CDR3aa: CASTQNLIADGYTF; CDR3nt: TGTGCCAGCACCCAGAATTTAATCGCGGATGGCTACACCTTC
v_gene: TRBV9; abundance: .; j_gene: TRBJ2-1; d_gene: TRBD2; CDR3aa: CASGPLAGGPSYNEQFF; CDR3nt: TGTGCCAGCGGACCTCTAGCGGGGGGCCCGTCCTACAATGAGCAGTTCTTC
v_gene: TRBV6-2/TRBV6-3; abundance: .; j_gene: TRBJ2-5; d_gene: TRBD1; CDR3aa: CASSAQRKTGTGGPTQYF; CDR3nt: TGTGCCAGCAGTGCCCAAAGGAAGACCGGGACAGGGGGTCCGACCCAGTACTTC
v_gene: TRBV29-1; abundance: .; j_gene: TRBJ2-3; d_gene: TRBD2; CDR3aa: CSVALAALITDTQYF; CDR3nt: TGCAGCGTTGCCCTAGCGGCGTTAATCACAGATACGCAGTATTTT
v_gene: TRBV7-2; abundance: .; j_gene: TRBJ2-7; d_gene: TRBD1; CDR3aa: CASSLVSTGSPYEQYF; CDR3nt: TGTGCCAGCAGCTTAGTATCGACAGGGAGCCCCTACGAGCAGTACTTC
v_gene: TRBV30; abundance: few; j_gene: TRBJ2-5; d_gene: TRBD1; CDR3aa: CAWTGGWETQYF; CDR3nt: TGTGCCTGGACAGGGGGCTGGGAGACCCAGTACTTC
v_gene: TRBV30; abundance: .; j_gene: TRBJ1-2; d_gene: .; CDR3aa: CAWSGRSLYGYTF; CDR3nt: TGTGCCTGGAGTGGGAGGTCTCTCTATGGCTACACCTTC
v_gene: TRBV7-2; abundance: once; j_gene: TRBJ2-1; d_gene: .; CDR3aa: CASRSPDRYNEQFF; CDR3nt: TGTGCCAGCAGGTCCCCCGACAGGTACAATGAGCAGTTCTTC
v_gene: TRBV11-1; abundance: .; j_gene: TRBJ1-6; d_gene: TRBD1; CDR3aa: CASSFTGGRSPLHF; CDR3nt: TGTGCCAGCAGCTTCACAGGGGGAAGATCACCCCTCCACTTT
v_gene: TRBV3-1; abundance: .; j_gene: TRBJ2-7; d_gene: TRBD2; CDR3aa: CASSPLAGESEQYF; CDR3nt: TGTGCCAGCAGCCCACTAGCGGGAGAAAGCGAGCAGTACTTC
v_gene: TRBV19; abundance: .; j_gene: TRBJ2-2; d_gene: .; CDR3aa: CASSIMASAKSGELFF; CDR3nt: TGTGCCAGTAGTATAATGGCTAGCGCTAAATCCGGGGAGCTGTTTTTT